This T cell receptor beta chain was identified during a study of T cell changes during pregnancy in multiple sclerosis. Germline V CDR1 and CDR2: SGHTA, FQGNSA. The CDR3 is made up of 13 amino acids. Libraries were prepared by immunoSEQ multiplex PCR; TCRdb keeps only in-frame clonotypes and omits some of them. The top ten hold around 5.5% of the sample, which has about 40,000 clones, around 90% seen once. Worth noting for this clone: An end of the junction does not agree with germline; a read error may underlie this.

The J gene is TRBJ1-2, the V gene TRBV7-2, with 8 bases lining up with TRBD1. The clonotype comes from a female donor with multiple sclerosis, enrolled in a pregnancy study. This specimen consisted of CD8+ T cells from peripheral blood mononuclear cells, obtained in the third trimester of pregnancy. The CDR3 DNA reads TGTGCCAGCAGCTTAGCCCCCGACAGGGGATCTCCCTTC. It codes for CASSLAPDRGSPF. Full variable domain (rest looked up from reference TRBV7-2 and TRBJ1-2): GAGVSQSPSNKVTEKGKDVELRCDPISGHTALYWYRQSLGQGLEFLIYFQGNSAPDKSGLPSDRFSAERTGGSVSTLTIQRTQQEDSAVYLCASSLAPDRGSPFGSGTRLTVV.